Below, 12 T cell receptor beta chains from the same sample are listed, as sequenced in a study of T cells in Graves' hyperthyroidism and ophthalmopathy. The TCR beta CDR3 regions underwent amplification using RNA transcripts as the source. The study used the HTBI primer set for a first-round RT-PCR of the TCR CDR3. TCRdb analysed the multiplex PCR reads with MiXCR anew, one entry per CDR3 protein. The sample has around 400,000 distinct CDR3 sequences, around 15% seen once; the top ten hold about 20%. The sequencing input was blood. These TCRs come from a woman in her sixties with Graves' ophthalmopathy.

CDR3 region: CASSYGPGRYEQYF. The CDR3 DNA reads TGTGCCAGCAGTTACGGTCCAGGGAGGTACGAGCAGTACTTC. V usage is TRBV6-6 and J usage is TRBJ2-7; maybe TRBD2 (6 bases). The germline CDR1 and CDR2 sequences are MNHNY and SVGAGI (reference sequence). CDR3 length: 14 residues. Trimming took 2 bases from V and 4 from J, leaving 12 bases between them.

The sample holds many counts of this clonotype. The chain couples TRBV5-5 to TRBJ2-1; 7 nucleotides line up with TRBD1. There are 15 residues in the CDR3. With 4 bases clipped from V and 5 bases from J, the junction kept 9 bases outside the gene matches. Per the germline V gene, CDR1 is SGHKS and CDR2 is YYEKEE (reference sequence). As DNA, the CDR3 is TGTGCCAGCAGCCCTAGACAGGGAAGGAACAATGAGCAGTTCTTC. Translated: CASSPRQGRNNEQFF.

This clonotype has a count of ten or more. The chain is built from TRBV5-1 and TRBJ2-3; TRBD2 is a possible D gene (5 bases). CDR1 and CDR2 from the germline V gene are SGHRS and YFSETQ. The CDR3 totals 13 residues. The V end lost 2 bases, the J end lost 5 bases, and 9 bases lay between the germline ends. The CDR3 DNA reads as TGCGCCAGCAGCTTCGGGGAGCGAGATACGCAGTATTTT. Protein: CASSFGERDTQYF.

This clonotype appeared many times. This chain uses TRBV2 with TRBJ1-1, with a tentative D call TRBD1 (5 bases). This CDR3 contains 16 residues. The V gene lost 4 bases and the J gene lost 3 bases, with 18 bases spanning the gap. The germline gives CDR1 SNHLY, CDR2 FYNNEI. This CDR3 reads CASSGPRGTAYTEAFF. CDR3 bases: TGTGCCAGCAGTGGGCCCCGGGGGACGGCCTACACTGAAGCTTTCTTT.

The rearrangement links TRBV25-1 to TRBJ2-1; tentatively, D is TRBD2 (6 bases). Germline CDR1 reads MGHDK; CDR2 reads SYGVNS. V was trimmed by 3 bases and J by 2 bases, leaving 8 bases between them. This CDR3 comprises 14 residues. The CDR3 region is CASSEGGTYNEQFF. The CDR3 bases are TGTGCCAGCAGTGAGGGGGGAACCTACAATGAGCAGTTCTTC.

V usage is TRBV27 and J usage is TRBJ1-2, with D maybe TRBD1 (5 bases). Trimming removed 0 bases at V and 4 bases at J, with 15 bases between. This CDR3 is built from 16 residues. The germline CDR1 and CDR2 sequences are MNHEY and SMNVEV (reference sequence). The CDR3, as DNA: TGTGCCAGCAGTTTATCGGGGGAGCAAGAGGCCTATGGCTACACCTTC. Its protein is CASSLSGEQEAYGYTF.

The chain links TRBV10-3 to TRBJ1-1; D is perhaps TRBD1 (5 bases). Germline values: CDR1 ENHRY, CDR2 SYGVKD. The CDR3 runs 15 residues. V was clipped by 0 bases and J by 6 bases, with 14 bases between them. CDR3 sequence reads: CAISESSVSGPEAFF. In DNA, the CDR3 is TGTGCCATCAGTGAGTCGAGTGTGTCAGGGCCTGAAGCTTTCTTT.

This clonotype occurred once. The CDR3: CASSPAGRTGAFF. DNA of the CDR3: TGTGCCAGTAGTCCTGCGGGGAGGACAGGGGCTTTCTTT. This chain connects TRBV19 to TRBJ1-1, with 8 bases fitting TRBD1. This CDR3 comprises 13 residues. Germline V gene sequence: CDR1 LNHDA, CDR2 SQIVND (reference sequence). V dropped 5 bases and J dropped 11; count of bases not matched to a gene: 10. Complete variable domain (other parts from reference TRBV19 and TRBJ1-1): DGGITQSPKYLFRKEGQNVTLSCEQNLNHDAMYWYRQDPGQGLRLIYYSQIVNDFQKGDIAEGYSVSREKKESFPLTVTSAQKNPTAFYLCASSPAGRTGAFFGQGTRLTVV.

This clonotype was detected ten times or more. This chain uses TRBV20-1 with TRBJ1-1; no firm D call. The V end was cut by 2 bases, the J end by 3 bases, with 10 bases between. CDR1 is DFQATT and CDR2 is SNEGSKA in the germline V gene (reference sequence). The CDR3 has 13 amino acids. For the CDR3, the DNA is TGCAGTGCTAGAATGGACCGTGACACTGAAGCTTTCTTT. Translating gives CSARMDRDTEAFF.

This clonotype came up many times. This chain connects TRBV12-3 or TRBV12-4 to TRBJ2-7, with D tentatively TRBD2 (5 bases). V was trimmed by 4 bases and J by 6 bases, leaving 10 bases between them. The CDR3 length is 12 residues. CDR3 nucleotides: TGTGCCAGCAGTTCTGGAGCGGCCGAGCAGTACTTC. Translating it yields CASSSGAAEQYF.

This clonotype was detected ten times or more. The chain is built from TRBV28 and TRBJ2-7, with a possible D match to TRBD1 (6 bases). The V gene lost 0 bases and the J gene lost 1 base, with 10 bases spanning the gap. Germline V CDR1 and CDR2: MDHEN, SYDVKM. CDR3 length: 15 residues. The CDR3 is CASSLWTGGSYEQYF. For the CDR3, the DNA is TGTGCCAGCAGTTTATGGACAGGAGGATCCTACGAGCAGTACTTC. Using reference TRBV28 and TRBJ2-7 for the parts outside the CDR3, the full variable domain is DVKVTQSSRYLVKRTGEKVFLECVQDMDHENMFWYRQDPGLGLRLIYFSYDVKMKEKGDIPEGYSVSREKKERFSLILESASTNQTSMYLCASSLWTGGSYEQYFGPGTRLTVT.

This clonotype appeared many times. The chain is built from TRBV6-1 and TRBJ1-1; weak D call: TRBD1 (5 bases). The CDR3 consists of 13 residues. V lost 2 bases and J lost 11, with 15 bases in between. Germline-derived CDR1 and CDR2 are MNHNS and SASEGT. The CDR3: CASSERGAVQAFF. The CDR3 DNA is TGTGCCAGCAGTGAACGAGGGGCCGTACAGGCTTTCTTT.